The rows below give T cell receptor beta chains drawn from one sample of a study of blood T cell repertoires in COVID-19. The assay was immunoSEQ multiplex PCR, and TCRdb's table has in-frame clones only and misses some. Of some 400,000 clones detected, approximately 92% appear once; the ten largest clones hold 1% to 1.3%. Sequencing was done on a sample of PBMCs or T cells enriched from blood (not recorded which). The receptor source for this set is a man between 25 and 39 years old who had recovered from COVID-19. CDR3s include the opening cysteine and the closing phenylalanine or tryptophan. A D gene is named only where the DNA matches it firmly. Clone size is stated in some rows and not others, as once, few, many or a class when expanded.

J: TRBJ2-3
size: -
D: TRBD2
V: TRBV5-1
CDR3: CASSRTSGRTDTQYF
DNA: TGCGCCAGCAGCAGGACTAGCGGGAGGACAGATACGCAGTATTTT

J: TRBJ2-3
size: -
D: TRBD1
V: TRBV7-9
CDR3: CASSPGTGSTDTQYF
DNA: TGTGCCAGCAGCCCAGGGACAGGTAGTACAGATACGCAGTATTTT

J: TRBJ1-1
size: -
D: -
V: TRBV12-3/TRBV12-4
CDR3: CASSFSGGTEAFF
DNA: TGTGCCAGCAGTTTTTCGGGGGGAACTGAAGCTTTCTTT

J: TRBJ2-1
size: -
D: TRBD2
V: TRBV30
CDR3: CAWTGASGRWEQFF
DNA: TGTGCCTGGACCGGGGCTAGCGGGAGATGGGAGCAGTTCTTC

J: TRBJ2-5
size: -
D: -
V: TRBV6-5
CDR3: CASRPYSQQETQYF
DNA: TGTGCCAGCAGACCTTACAGCCAGCAAGAGACCCAGTACTTC

J: TRBJ2-3
size: -
D: TRBD2
V: TRBV7-9
CDR3: CASSSGSLAGSRDTQYF
DNA: TGTGCCAGCAGCTCTGGGTCCCTAGCGGGATCGAGAGATACGCAGTATTTT

J: TRBJ1-1
size: -
D: -
V: TRBV3-1/TRBV3-2
CDR3: CASSQVGGTEAFF
DNA: TGTGCCAGCAGCCAAGTGGGGGGTACTGAAGCTTTCTTT

J: TRBJ1-6
size: -
D: -
V: TRBV7-3
CDR3: CASSLTAGSNSPLHF
DNA: TGTGCCAGCAGCTTAACTGCAGGCTCTAATTCACCCCTCCACTTT

J: TRBJ1-5
size: -
D: -
V: TRBV5-6
CDR3: CASSSGGNSQPQHF
DNA: TGTGCCAGCAGTTCCGGGGGGAATTCGCAGCCCCAGCATTTT

J: TRBJ2-5
size: -
D: -
V: TRBV28
CDR3: CASSPGGEETQYF
DNA: TGTGCCAGCAGCCCCGGAGGGGAGGAGACCCAGTACTTC

J: TRBJ1-2
size: -
D: -
V: TRBV30
CDR3: CAWTLLTASLGYTF
DNA: TGTGCCTGGACTTTGCTCACAGCCAGCCTAGGCTACACCTTC

J: TRBJ2-2
size: -
D: TRBD1
V: TRBV7-2
CDR3: CASSLVGDRSNTGELFF
DNA: TGTGCCAGCAGCTTAGTAGGGGACAGGTCGAACACCGGGGAGCTGTTTTTT

J: TRBJ2-3
size: -
D: -
V: TRBV7-3
CDR3: CASSLVSGSRDTQYF
DNA: TGTGCCAGCAGCTTAGTATCCGGGAGTCGCGATACGCAGTATTTT

J: TRBJ1-2
size: -
D: TRBD1
V: TRBV6-4
CDR3: CASSDRAGQGANYGYTF
DNA: TGTGCCAGCAGTGACCGGGCAGGGCAGGGGGCAAACTATGGCTACACCTTC

J: TRBJ2-5
size: -
D: TRBD2
V: TRBV5-6
CDR3: CASIRGTSGTETQYF
DNA: TGTGCCAGCATCAGAGGTACTAGCGGGACTGAGACCCAGTACTTC

J: TRBJ1-2
size: -
D: -
V: TRBV28
CDR3: CASTGGRAYGYTF
DNA: TGTGCCAGCACGGGGGGGCGCGCCTATGGCTACACCTTC

J: TRBJ2-1
size: once
D: -
V: TRBV5-4
CDR3: CASSPPGMVEPHYNEQFF
DNA: TGTGCCAGCAGCCCCCCCGGGATGGTTGAACCCCACTACAATGAGCAGTTCTTC

J: TRBJ1-4
size: -
D: TRBD1
V: TRBV6-5
CDR3: CASSYGPPGQNEKLFF
DNA: TGTGCCAGCAGTTACGGACCCCCGGGACAGAATGAAAAACTGTTTTTT

J: TRBJ2-2
size: -
D: TRBD2
V: TRBV27
CDR3: CASKGVAGDTGELFF
DNA: TGTGCCAGCAAGGGGGTAGCGGGAGATACCGGGGAGCTGTTTTTT